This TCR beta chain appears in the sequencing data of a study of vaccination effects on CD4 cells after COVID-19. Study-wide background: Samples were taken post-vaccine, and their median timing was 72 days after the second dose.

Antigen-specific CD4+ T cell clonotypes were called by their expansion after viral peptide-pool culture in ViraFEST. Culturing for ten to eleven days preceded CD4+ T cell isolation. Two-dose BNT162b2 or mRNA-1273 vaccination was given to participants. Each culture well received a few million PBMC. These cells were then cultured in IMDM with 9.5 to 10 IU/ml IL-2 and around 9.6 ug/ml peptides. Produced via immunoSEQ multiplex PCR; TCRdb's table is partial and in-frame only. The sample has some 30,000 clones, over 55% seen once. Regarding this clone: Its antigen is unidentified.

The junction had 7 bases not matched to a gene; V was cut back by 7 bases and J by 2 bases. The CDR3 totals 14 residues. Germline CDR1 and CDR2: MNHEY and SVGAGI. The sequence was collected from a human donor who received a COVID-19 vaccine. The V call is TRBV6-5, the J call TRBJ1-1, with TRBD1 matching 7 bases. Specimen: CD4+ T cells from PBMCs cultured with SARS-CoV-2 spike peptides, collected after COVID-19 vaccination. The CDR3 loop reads CASNLGQTNTEAFF. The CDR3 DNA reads TGTGCCAGCAACCTGGGACAGACAAACACTGAAGCTTTCTTT.